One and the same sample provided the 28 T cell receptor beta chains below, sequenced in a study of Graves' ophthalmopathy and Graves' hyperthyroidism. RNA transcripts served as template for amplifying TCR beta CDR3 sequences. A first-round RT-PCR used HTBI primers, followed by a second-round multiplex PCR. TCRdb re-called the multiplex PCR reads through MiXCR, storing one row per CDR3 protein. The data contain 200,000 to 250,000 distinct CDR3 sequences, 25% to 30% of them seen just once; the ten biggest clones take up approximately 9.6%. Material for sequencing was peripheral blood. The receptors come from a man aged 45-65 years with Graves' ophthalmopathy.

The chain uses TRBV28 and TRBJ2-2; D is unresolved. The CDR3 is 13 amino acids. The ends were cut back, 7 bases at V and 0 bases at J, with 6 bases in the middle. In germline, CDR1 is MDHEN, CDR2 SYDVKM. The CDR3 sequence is CASMRTNTGELFF. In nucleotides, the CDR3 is TGTGCCAGCATGAGGACGAACACCGGGGAGCTGTTTTTT.

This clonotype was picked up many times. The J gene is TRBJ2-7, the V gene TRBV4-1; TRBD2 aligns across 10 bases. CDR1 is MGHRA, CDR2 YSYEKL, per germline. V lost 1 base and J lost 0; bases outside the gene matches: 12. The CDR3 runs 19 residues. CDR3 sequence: CASSQGRQLWTSGSYEQYF. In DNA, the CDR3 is TGCGCCAGCAGCCAAGGAAGGCAGCTTTGGACTAGCGGCTCCTACGAGCAGTACTTC.

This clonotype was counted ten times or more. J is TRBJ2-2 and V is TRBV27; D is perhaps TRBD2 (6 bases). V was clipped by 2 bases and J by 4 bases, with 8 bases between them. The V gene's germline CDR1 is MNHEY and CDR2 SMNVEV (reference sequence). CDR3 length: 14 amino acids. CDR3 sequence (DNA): TGTGCCAGCAGTTTAGTGGGACTCACCGGGGAGCTGTTTTTT. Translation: CASSLVGLTGELFF.

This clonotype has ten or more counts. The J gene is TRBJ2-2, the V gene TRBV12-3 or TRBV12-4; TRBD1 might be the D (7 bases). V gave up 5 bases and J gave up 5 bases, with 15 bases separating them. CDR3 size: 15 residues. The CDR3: CASSGGGGQTGELFF. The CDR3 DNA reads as TGTGCCAGCAGTGGAGGAGGGGGCCAGACCGGGGAGCTGTTTTTT.

This CDR3 is CASRTGGGETQYF. The CDR3 bases are TGTGCCAGCAGGACGGGGGGAGGAGAGACCCAGTACTTC. The chain combines TRBV6-1 with TRBJ2-5, with TRBD2 matching 7 bases. Germline-derived CDR1 and CDR2 are MNHNS and SASEGT. This CDR3 region has 13 residues. J gave up 4 bases and V 6 bases, and 5 bases lay outside the gene matches.

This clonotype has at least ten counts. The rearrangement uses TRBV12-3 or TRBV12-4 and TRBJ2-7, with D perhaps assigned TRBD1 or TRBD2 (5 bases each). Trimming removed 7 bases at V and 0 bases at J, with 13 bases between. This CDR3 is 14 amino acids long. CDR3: CASTTEGSSYEQYF. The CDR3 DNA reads TGTGCCAGCACTACAGAGGGGTCCTCCTACGAGCAGTACTTC.

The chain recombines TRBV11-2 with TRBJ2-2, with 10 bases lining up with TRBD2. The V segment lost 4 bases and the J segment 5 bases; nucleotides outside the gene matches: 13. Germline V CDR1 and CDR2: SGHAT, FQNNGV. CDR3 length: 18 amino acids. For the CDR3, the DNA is TGTGCCAGCAGCTGGAGGACTAGCGGCAACCCCAAAACCGGGGAGCTGTTTTTT. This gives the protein CASSWRTSGNPKTGELFF. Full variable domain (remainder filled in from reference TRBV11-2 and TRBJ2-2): EAGVAQSPRYKIIEKRQSVAFWCNPISGHATLYWYQQILGQGPKLLIQFQNNGVVDDSQLPKDRFSAERLKGVDSTLKIQPAKLEDSAVYLCASSWRTSGNPKTGELFFGEGSRLTVL.

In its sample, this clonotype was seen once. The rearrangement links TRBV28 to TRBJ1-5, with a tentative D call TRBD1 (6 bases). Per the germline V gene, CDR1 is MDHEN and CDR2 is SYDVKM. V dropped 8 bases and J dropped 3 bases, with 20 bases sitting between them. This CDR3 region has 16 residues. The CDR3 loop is CASVGGTGTPNQPQHF. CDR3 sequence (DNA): TGTGCCAGCGTTGGGGGAACAGGGACCCCCAATCAGCCCCAGCATTTT.

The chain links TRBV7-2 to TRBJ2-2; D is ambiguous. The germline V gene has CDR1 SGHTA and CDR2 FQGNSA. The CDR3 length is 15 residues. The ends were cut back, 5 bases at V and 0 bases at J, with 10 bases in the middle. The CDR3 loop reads CASSNPRSNTGELFF. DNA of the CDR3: TGTGCCAGCAGCAACCCTAGATCGAACACCGGGGAGCTGTTTTTT.

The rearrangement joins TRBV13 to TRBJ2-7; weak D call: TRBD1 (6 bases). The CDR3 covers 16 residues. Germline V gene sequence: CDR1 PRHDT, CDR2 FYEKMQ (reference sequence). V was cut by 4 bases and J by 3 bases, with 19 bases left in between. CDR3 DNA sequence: TGTGCCAGCAGCTCCGAGAGGGTCACAGGGAACTACGAGCAGTACTTC. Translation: CASSSERVTGNYEQYF.

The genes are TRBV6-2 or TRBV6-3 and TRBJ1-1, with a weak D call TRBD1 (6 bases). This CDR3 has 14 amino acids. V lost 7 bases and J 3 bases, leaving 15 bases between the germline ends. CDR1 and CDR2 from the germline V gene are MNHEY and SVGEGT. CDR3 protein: CASTPRGMDTEAFF. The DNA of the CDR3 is TGTGCCAGCACGCCAAGGGGGATGGACACTGAAGCTTTCTTT.

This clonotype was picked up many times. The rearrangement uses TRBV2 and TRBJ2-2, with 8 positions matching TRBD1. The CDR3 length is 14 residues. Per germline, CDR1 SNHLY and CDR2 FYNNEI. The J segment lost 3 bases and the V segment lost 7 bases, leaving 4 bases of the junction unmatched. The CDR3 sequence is CASIQGAYTGELFF. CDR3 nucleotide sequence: TGTGCCAGCATTCAGGGGGCGTACACCGGGGAGCTGTTTTTT.

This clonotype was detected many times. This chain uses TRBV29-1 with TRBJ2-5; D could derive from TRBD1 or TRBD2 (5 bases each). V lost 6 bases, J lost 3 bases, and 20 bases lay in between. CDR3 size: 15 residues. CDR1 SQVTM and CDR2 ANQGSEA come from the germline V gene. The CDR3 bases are TGCAGCGTGGGCATGGGACGCGTGGGGGAAGAGACCCAGTACTTC. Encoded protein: CSVGMGRVGEETQYF.

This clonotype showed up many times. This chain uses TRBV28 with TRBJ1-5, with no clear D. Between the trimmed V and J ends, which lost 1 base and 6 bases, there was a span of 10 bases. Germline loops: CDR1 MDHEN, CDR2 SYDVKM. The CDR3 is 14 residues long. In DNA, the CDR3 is TGTGCCAGCAGTTTATTAGGAGAAGCTCAGCCCCAGCATTTT. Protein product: CASSLLGEAQPQHF.

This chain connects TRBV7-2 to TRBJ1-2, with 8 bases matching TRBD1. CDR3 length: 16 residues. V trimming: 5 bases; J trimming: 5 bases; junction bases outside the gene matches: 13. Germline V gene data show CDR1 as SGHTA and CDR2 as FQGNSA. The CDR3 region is CASSPAGPTGVYGYTF. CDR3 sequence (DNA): TGTGCCAGCAGCCCAGCGGGGCCGACAGGGGTGTATGGCTACACCTTC.

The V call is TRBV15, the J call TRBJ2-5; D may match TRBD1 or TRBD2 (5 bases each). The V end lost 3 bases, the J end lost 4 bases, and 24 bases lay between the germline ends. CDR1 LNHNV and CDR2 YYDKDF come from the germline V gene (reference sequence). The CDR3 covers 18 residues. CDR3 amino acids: CATSSGGVAARVGETQYF. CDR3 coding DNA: TGTGCCACCAGCAGTGGGGGTGTGGCAGCGAGGGTAGGAGAGACCCAGTACTTC.

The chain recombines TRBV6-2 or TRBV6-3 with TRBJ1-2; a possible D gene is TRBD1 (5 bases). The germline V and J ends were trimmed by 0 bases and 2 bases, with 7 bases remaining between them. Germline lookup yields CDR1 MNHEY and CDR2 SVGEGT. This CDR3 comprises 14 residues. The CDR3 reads CASSYSRDNYGYTF. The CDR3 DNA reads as TGTGCCAGCAGTTACTCGCGGGACAACTATGGCTACACCTTC.

The CDR3 bases are TGTGCCAGCACCCCCACGGGTGGGGGATCACCCCTCCACTTT. Protein product: CASTPTGGGSPLHF. V gene TRBV25-1 combines with J gene TRBJ1-6; D is perhaps TRBD1 (5 bases). Germline loops: CDR1 MGHDK, CDR2 SYGVNS. V was clipped by 7 bases and J by 10 bases, with 17 bases between them. There are 14 residues in the CDR3. The full variable domain, in which reference TRBV25-1 and TRBJ1-6 provide the parts outside the CDR3, is EADIYQTPRYLVIGTGKKITLECSQTMGHDKMYWYQQDPGMELHLIHYSYGVNSTEKGDLSSESTVSRIRTEHFPLTLESARPSHTSQYLCASTPTGGGSPLHFGNGTRLTVT.

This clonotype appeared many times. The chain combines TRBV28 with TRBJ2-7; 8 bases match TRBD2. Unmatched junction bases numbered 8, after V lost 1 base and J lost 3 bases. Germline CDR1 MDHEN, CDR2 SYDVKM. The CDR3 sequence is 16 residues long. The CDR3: CASSLLASGSGYEQYF. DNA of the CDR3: TGTGCCAGCAGTTTATTGGCCAGCGGGAGTGGCTACGAGCAGTACTTC.

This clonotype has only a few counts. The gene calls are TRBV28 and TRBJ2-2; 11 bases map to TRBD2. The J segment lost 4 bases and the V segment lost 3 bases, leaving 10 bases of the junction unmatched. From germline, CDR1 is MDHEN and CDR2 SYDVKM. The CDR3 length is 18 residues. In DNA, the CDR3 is TGTGCCAGCAGTTTGGGTCTAGCGGGAGGCCCTGGCACCGGGGAGCTGTTTTTT. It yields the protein CASSLGLAGGPGTGELFF. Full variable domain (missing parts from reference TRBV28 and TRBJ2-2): DVKVTQSSRYLVKRTGEKVFLECVQDMDHENMFWYRQDPGLGLRLIYFSYDVKMKEKGDIPEGYSVSREKKERFSLILESASTNQTSMYLCASSLGLAGGPGTGELFFGEGSRLTVL.

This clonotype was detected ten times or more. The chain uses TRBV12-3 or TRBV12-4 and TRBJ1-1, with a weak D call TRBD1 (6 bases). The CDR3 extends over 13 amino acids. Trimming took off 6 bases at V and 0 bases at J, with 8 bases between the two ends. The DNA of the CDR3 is TGTGCCAGCAGCAGGGGTTTGAACACTGAAGCTTTCTTT. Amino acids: CASSRGLNTEAFF.

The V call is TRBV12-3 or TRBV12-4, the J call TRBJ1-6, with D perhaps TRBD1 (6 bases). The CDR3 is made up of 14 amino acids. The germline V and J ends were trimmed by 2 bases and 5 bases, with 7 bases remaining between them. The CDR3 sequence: CASSLRQDNSPLHF. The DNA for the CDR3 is TGTGCCAGCAGTTTACGACAGGATAATTCACCCCTCCACTTT.

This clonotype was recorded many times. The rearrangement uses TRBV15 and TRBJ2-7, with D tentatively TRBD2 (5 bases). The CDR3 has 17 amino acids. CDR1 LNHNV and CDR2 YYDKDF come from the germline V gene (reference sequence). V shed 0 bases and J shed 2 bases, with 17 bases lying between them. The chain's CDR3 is CATSRDPVAKFTYEQYF. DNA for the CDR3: TGTGCCACCAGCAGAGACCCGGTAGCGAAGTTTACCTACGAGCAGTACTTC. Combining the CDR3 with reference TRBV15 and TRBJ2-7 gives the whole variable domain DAMVIQNPRYQVTQFGKPVTLSCSQTLNHNVMYWYQQKSSQAPKLLFHYYDKDFNNEADTPDNFQSRRPNTSFCFLDIRSPGLGDTAMYLCATSRDPVAKFTYEQYFGPGTRLTVT.

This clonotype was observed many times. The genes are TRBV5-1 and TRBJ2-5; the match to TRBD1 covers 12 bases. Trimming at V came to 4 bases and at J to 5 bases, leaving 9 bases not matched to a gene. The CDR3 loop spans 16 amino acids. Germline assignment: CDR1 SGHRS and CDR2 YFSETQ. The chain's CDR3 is CASSLFGTGGAETQYF. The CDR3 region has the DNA TGCGCCAGCAGCCTTTTCGGGACAGGGGGCGCTGAGACCCAGTACTTC.

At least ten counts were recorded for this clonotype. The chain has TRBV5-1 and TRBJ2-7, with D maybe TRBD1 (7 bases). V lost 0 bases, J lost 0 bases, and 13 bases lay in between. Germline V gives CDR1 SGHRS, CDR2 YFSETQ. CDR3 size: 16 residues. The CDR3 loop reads CASSLGGTALSYEQYF. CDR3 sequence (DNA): TGCGCCAGCAGCTTGGGCGGGACAGCTCTCTCCTACGAGCAGTACTTC.

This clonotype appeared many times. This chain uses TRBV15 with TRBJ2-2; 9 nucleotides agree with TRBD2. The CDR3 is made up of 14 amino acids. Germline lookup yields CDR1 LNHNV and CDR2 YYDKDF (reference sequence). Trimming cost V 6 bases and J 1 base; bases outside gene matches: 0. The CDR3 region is CATRLAGNTGELFF. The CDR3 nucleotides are TGTGCCACCAGACTAGCGGGGAACACCGGGGAGCTGTTTTTT.

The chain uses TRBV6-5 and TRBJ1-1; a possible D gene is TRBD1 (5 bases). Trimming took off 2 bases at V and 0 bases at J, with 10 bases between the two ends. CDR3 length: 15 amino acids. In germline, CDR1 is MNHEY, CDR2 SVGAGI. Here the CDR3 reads CASSYSARVNTEAFF. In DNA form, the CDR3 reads TGTGCCAGCAGTTACAGTGCCAGGGTGAACACTGAAGCTTTCTTT.

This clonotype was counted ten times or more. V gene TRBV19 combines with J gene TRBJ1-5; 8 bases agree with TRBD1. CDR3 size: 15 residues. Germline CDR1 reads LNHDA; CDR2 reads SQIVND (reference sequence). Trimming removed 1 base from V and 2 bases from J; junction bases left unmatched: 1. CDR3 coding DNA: TGTGCCAGTAGTATAGTGACAGGGGGCAATCAGCCCCAGCATTTT. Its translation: CASSIVTGGNQPQHF.